The text below deals with one T cell receptor (beta chain). What it binds is not known. These data are taken from a study of response to subunit inactivated influenza vaccine. One entry per CDR3 protein, called by TCRdb with MiXCR from the RT-PCR reads. The data show hundreds of thousands of distinct CDR3 sequences, 6% to 9% seen once. General study results and limits: The study's authors posited that every seasonal influenza vaccination enlists few new T cells.

The CDR3 extends over 16 amino acids. V lost 0 bases and J 4 bases, leaving 16 bases between the germline ends. Germline V gene sequence: CDR1 SGHRS, CDR2 YFSETQ. The specimen was PBMCs from blood, collected around 2 years after vaccination. The source of this sequence is a man aged 45 to 70 who received an inactivated influenza vaccine. The chain has TRBV5-1 and TRBJ1-1; D gene unclear. CDR3 nucleotides: TGCGCCAGCAGCTTGGATGGACTGACTGGTATCACTGAAGCTTTCTTT. Translated, it gives CASSLDGLTGITEAFF.